The entry that follows covers one T cell receptor beta chain sequence. No antigen is known for it. The ends were cut back, 6 bases at V and 4 bases at J, with 15 bases in the middle. Germline lookup yields CDR1 ENHRY and CDR2 SYGVKD. The CDR3 is 14 amino acids. Repertoires were generated with immunoSEQ multiplex PCR, while TCRdb's copy carries only in-frame clones and drops some. In the table there are about 220,000 clones, around four fifths of which are singletons. The sample is drawn from a study of cytomegalovirus exposure and HLA in healthy donors. About the study: Both the approximately 130 validation repertoires and the approximately 700 first-cohort repertoires used the same platform, as reported by a later analysis.

Study results and caveats: Rare sequences made up most TCRs, while some public TCRs were found in many donors.

The TCR originated in a woman between 25 and 40 years old in good health and CMV-seropositive. The specimen was PBMCs. The V and J genes are TRBV10-3 and TRBJ1-1, with D maybe TRBD1 (6 bases). The CDR3 is CAIRVQGFGTEAFF. The CDR3 DNA follows: TGTGCCATCAGGGTACAGGGCTTCGGCACTGAAGCTTTCTTT.